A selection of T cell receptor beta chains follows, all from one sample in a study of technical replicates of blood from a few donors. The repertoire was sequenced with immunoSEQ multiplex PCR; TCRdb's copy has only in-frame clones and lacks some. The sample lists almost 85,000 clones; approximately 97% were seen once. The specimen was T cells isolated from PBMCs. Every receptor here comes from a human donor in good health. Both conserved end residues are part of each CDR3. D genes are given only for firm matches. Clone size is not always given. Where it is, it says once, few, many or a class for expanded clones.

CASSNAGVLYNEQFF	15	TRBV19	.	TRBJ2-1	.
CASSLLLPNEQFF	13	TRBV4-1	.	TRBJ2-1	.
CASSLAGGSSYNEQFF	16	TRBV28	TRBD2	TRBJ2-1	.
CASSYSLTGDYGYTF	15	TRBV6-5	TRBD1	TRBJ1-2	.
CASSDLDRGRGDEQFF	16	TRBV25-1	TRBD1	TRBJ2-1	.
CASSVDRGANQPQHF	15	TRBV2	TRBD1	TRBJ1-5	.
CASSPTSVQPQHF	13	TRBV5-8	.	TRBJ1-5	.
CASSQDALGTAQYF	14	TRBV4-2	TRBD1	TRBJ2-7	.
CASSYSGAGGIYGYTF	16	TRBV6-5	TRBD1	TRBJ1-2	.
CASSPPAGTGELFF	14	TRBV18	.	TRBJ2-2	.
CASCVGQGYEQYF	13	TRBV6-5	TRBD1	TRBJ2-7	.
CASSLAEEQFF	11	TRBV5-4	.	TRBJ2-1	.
CASSPRGGNYEQYF	14	TRBV19	TRBD2	TRBJ2-7	.
CASSVETSGSYEQYF	15	TRBV6-1	TRBD2	.	.
CSVKTPFSYEQYF	13	TRBV29-1	.	TRBJ2-7	.
CASSLNGLAYEQYF	14	TRBV27	.	TRBJ2-7	.
CASSELYNEQFF	12	TRBV9	.	TRBJ2-1	.
CASSFSFAGIPRAGANVLTF	20	TRBV5-1	.	TRBJ2-6	.
CASSVAPYTDTQYF	14	TRBV9	.	TRBJ2-3	once
CASSLSNRGGSSYEQYF	17	TRBV4-1	.	TRBJ2-7	.
CASSIAESYEQYF	13	TRBV19	.	TRBJ2-7	.
CASSVGSAGRETQYF	15	TRBV9	.	TRBJ2-5	.
CASSPRNYGYTF	12	TRBV6-5	.	TRBJ1-2	.
CASSPGGTITEAFF	14	TRBV19	TRBD1	TRBJ1-1	once
CASSLGQGAAGNTIYF	16	TRBV5-5	TRBD1	TRBJ1-3	.
CASSLPLETGELFF	14	TRBV11-3	.	TRBJ2-2	once
CASSQGPDGRGRETQYF	17	TRBV4-2	TRBD1	TRBJ2-5	.
CASSLDVSSYEQYF	14	TRBV7-9	.	TRBJ2-7	once
CASSSPAKTNYEQYF	15	TRBV4-1	.	TRBJ2-7	.
CASSKGQNEKLFF	13	TRBV18	TRBD1	TRBJ1-4	.
CASSLEQGTGTEAFF	15	TRBV6-4	.	TRBJ1-1	.
CASRKGEGVAYEQYF	15	TRBV27	.	TRBJ2-7	once
CASSPLQGTGQPQHF	15	TRBV4-1	.	TRBJ1-5	.
CASSVGLVSYHNEQYF	16	TRBV9	.	TRBJ2-7	.
CASSRREGSYNEQFF	15	TRBV4-2	TRBD2	TRBJ2-1	.
CASNYGGGTDTQYF	14	TRBV7-9	.	TRBJ2-3	.
CASSPPGTGTYSTNEKLFF	19	TRBV18	TRBD1	TRBJ1-4	.
CASSFGDRDHEQYF	14	TRBV27	TRBD1	TRBJ2-7	.
CASSLQYRDEQYF	13	TRBV27	.	TRBJ2-7	.
CASSSPGQGALNGYTF	16	TRBV28	TRBD1	TRBJ1-2	.
CASTTPAGLTTDTQYF	16	TRBV6-6	TRBD2	TRBJ2-3	.
CASRPDRVNYGYTF	14	TRBV28	TRBD1	TRBJ1-2	.
CASSLGGGNNQPQHF	15	TRBV5-1	.	TRBJ1-5	.
CASKWMASGNNTDTQYF	17	TRBV27	TRBD2	TRBJ2-3	.
CSVQGGYEQYF	11	TRBV29-1	.	TRBJ2-7	once
CASSLSGTGEWGMAYEQYF	19	TRBV27	TRBD1	TRBJ2-7	.
CASSLNPSGRTYEQYF	16	TRBV9	TRBD2	TRBJ2-7	.
CASSQAYEQYF	11	TRBV11-3	.	TRBJ2-7	.
CASSSQTGDLNTEAFF	16	TRBV5-1	TRBD1	TRBJ1-1	once
CSGQGATNEKLFF	13	TRBV29-1	TRBD1	TRBJ1-4	.
CASSQAGHSYGYTF	14	TRBV4-1	.	TRBJ1-2	.
CASSPRQGENTGELFF	16	TRBV27	TRBD1	TRBJ2-2	.
CASSWRGGAETEAFF	15	TRBV4-1	TRBD1	TRBJ1-1	.
CASSSRGTPYEQYF	14	TRBV9	.	TRBJ2-7	.
CASSADPRASYEQYF	15	TRBV5-1	.	TRBJ2-7	.
CASQVTEAFF	10	TRBV6-1	.	TRBJ1-1	.
CASSYSGSSYNEQFF	15	TRBV6-5	.	TRBJ2-1	.
CASSLGGGVIGYGYTF	16	TRBV5-4	TRBD1	TRBJ1-2	.
CASSETGGSLNTGELFF	17	TRBV27	TRBD1	TRBJ2-2	.